This T cell receptor (beta chain) was retrieved from a study of PD-1 blockade in classical Hodgkin lymphoma. All the patients suffered relapse after autologous stem cell transplantation, and brentuximab vedotin exposure differed. Here immunoSEQ multiplex PCR was the method, and the copy in TCRdb shows in-frame clones only, minus some. The sample contains about 110,000 clones, approximately 90% of which appear only once. The source was peripheral blood mononuclear cells (PBMCs), collected before the second cycle of nivolumab. The source is a human donor with classical Hodgkin lymphoma.

The CDR3 here is CASSQDQWGTGYTF. The CDR3 bases are TGCGCCAGCAGCCAAGATCAGTGGGGCACTGGCTACACCTTC. V gene TRBV4-1 combines with J gene TRBJ1-2; D perhaps matches TRBD1 (5 bases). V lost 0 bases, J lost 7 bases, and 12 bases lay in between. The CDR3 contains 14 residues. Germline V gene data show CDR1 as MGHRA and CDR2 as YSYEKL.